The rows below give T cell receptor beta chains drawn from one sample of a study of blood T cell repertoires in COVID-19. TCRdb's table, derived via immunoSEQ multiplex PCR, lists solely in-frame clones and lacks some. The table records some 270,000 clones, around 90% of them present only once. The specimen was peripheral blood. The receptors here all came from a woman aged 55 to 70 with COVID-19, enrolled during active disease. The CDR3 runs from the conserved cysteine through the conserved F or W. Each record gives: J gene, D gene, clone size, V gene, CDR3 DNA, CDR3 protein. The D gene is left open where the match is weak. Where a row states a size, it is once, few, many or the class of an expanded clone; other rows omit it.

>TRBJ1-3|.|.|TRBV16
TGTGCCAGCAGCCAATTTCTCCCTGGAAACACCATATATTTT
CASSQFLPGNTIYF
>TRBJ2-7|TRBD1|.|TRBV6-5
TGTGCCAGCAGGACCCATGACAGGGCGTCCTACGAGCAGTACTTC
CASRTHDRASYEQYF
>TRBJ1-1|.|.|TRBV19
TGTGCCAGTAGCGAGACAGCCACCATGAACACTGAAGCTTTCTTT
CASSETATMNTEAFF
>TRBJ1-1|.|.|TRBV5-6
TGTGCCAGCAGCTTGGCGACAGCTTACGAAGCTTTCTTT
CASSLATAYEAFF
>TRBJ1-1|TRBD1|.|TRBV6-5
TGTGCCAGCAGTAAGGACAGGGGTGGTACTGAAGCTTTCTTT
CASSKDRGGTEAFF
>TRBJ2-3|.|.|TRBV7-2
TGTGCCAGCAGCTTAGCGGGGCGCACAGATACGCAGTATTTT
CASSLAGRTDTQYF
>TRBJ2-6|.|.|TRBV21-1
TGTGCCAGCAGCAGCGCGGGGGCTGGGGCCAACGTCCTGACTTTC
CASSSAGAGANVLTF
>TRBJ1-2|TRBD1|.|TRBV5-4
TGTGCCAGCAGCTTGAGGACAGGGGGAAACTACACCTTC
CASSLRTGGNYTF
>TRBJ1-5|TRBD1|.|TRBV6-2/TRBV6-3
TGTGCCAGCAGTTTCCCACAGGGGGAGAATCAGCCCCAGCATTTT
CASSFPQGENQPQHF
>TRBJ2-5|TRBD1|.|TRBV27
TGTGCCAGCAGTTACAGACAGGGGTCCGGGGAGACCCAGTACTTC
CASSYRQGSGETQYF
>TRBJ1-5|.|once|TRBV6-5
TGTGCCAGCACTAGGACAGCTTATAGCAATCAGCCCCAGCATTTT
CASTRTAYSNQPQHF
>TRBJ1-6|TRBD1|.|TRBV5-1
TGCGCCAGCAGCTCGGGACAGGCGGGCTCTTCACCCCTCCACTTT
CASSSGQAGSSPLHF
>TRBJ2-5|TRBD2|.|TRBV5-8
TGTGCCAGCAGTCGAGACCCTAGCGGGATAGAGAGCCAGTACTTC
CASSRDPSGIESQYF
>TRBJ2-1|TRBD2|once|TRBV6-2/TRBV6-3
TGTGCCAGCAGTCAGACTAGCGGGGGGGCTAGGGAGCAGTTCTTC
CASSQTSGGAREQFF
>TRBJ2-7|.|.|TRBV6-5
TGTGCCAGCGGTAGGGGGACCAGCTCCTACGAGCAGTACTTC
CASGRGTSSYEQYF
>TRBJ2-3|TRBD1|.|TRBV7-2
TGTGCCAGCAGCTTAGCCAGGGGGTCAGATACGCAGTATTTT
CASSLARGSDTQYF
>TRBJ1-5|.|.|TRBV19
TGTGCCAGTAGTATTGACCTCGGGCAGCCCCAGCATTTT
CASSIDLGQPQHF
>TRBJ1-1|.|.|TRBV6-2/TRBV6-3
TGTGCCAGCAGTTACTCGTCAGGGGCGACTGAAGCTTTCTTT
CASSYSSGATEAFF
>TRBJ1-4|TRBD1|once|TRBV4-3
TGCGCCAGCAGCCAGCGACAGGGGAATGAAAAACTGTTTTTT
CASSQRQGNEKLFF
>TRBJ2-2|TRBD2|.|TRBV27
TGTGCCAGCACCCATGATGCGGGGGGGCCGGTCGGGGAGCTGTTTTTT
CASTHDAGGPVGELFF
>TRBJ1-1|.|once|TRBV6-2/TRBV6-3
TGTGCCAGCAGTTACAGGGCAGGGTATGAAGCTTTCTTT
CASSYRAGYEAFF
>TRBJ1-2|.|once|TRBV18
TGTGCCAGCTCAGACCAGGCACGCTTAAACTATGGCTACACCTTC
CASSDQARLNYGYTF
>TRBJ1-2|.|.|TRBV29-1
TGCAGCGGCCTTAGGGGGAACTATGGCTACACCTTC
CSGLRGNYGYTF
>TRBJ1-2|.|.|TRBV18
TGTGCCAGCTCACCCCTAGGGGTTATCTATGGCTACACCTTC
CASSPLGVIYGYTF
>TRBJ1-2|.|.|TRBV7-9
TGTGCCAGCAGCTTGACTACTGCGAAATACTTTGGCTACACCTTC
CASSLTTAKYFGYTF
>TRBJ1-5|.|.|TRBV19
TGTGCCAGTAGTATGTCCGGAACGCCGTCAGGGGCTCAGCCCCAGCATTTT
CASSMSGTPSGAQPQHF
>TRBJ1-2|.|.|TRBV19
TGTGCCAGTAGTATTGGGGTGCAGGGGTATGGCTACACCTTC
CASSIGVQGYGYTF
>TRBJ2-7|.|.|TRBV27
TGTGCCAGCAGTCCCCGGGCTAGCGAAGGGTACGAGCAGTACTTC
CASSPRASEGYEQYF
>TRBJ2-3|TRBD1|.|TRBV6-2/TRBV6-3
TGTGCCAGCAGTTACTCCGGGACAGGGGGCATACCAGCTAGCACAGATACGCAGTATTTT
CASSYSGTGGIPASTDTQYF
>TRBJ2-2|.|.|TRBV27
TGTGCCAGCAGTTTCCCCGGGGGGCCCCGTCCCGGGGAGCTGTTTTTT
CASSFPGGPRPGELFF
>TRBJ2-5|TRBD2|.|TRBV6-5
TGTGCCAGCAGTTACGGAGCGGGGGGGCTCCAAGAGACCCAGTACTTC
CASSYGAGGLQETQYF
>TRBJ1-4|.|.|TRBV9
TGTGCCAGCAGCGTAGGACCTAGGAATGAAAAACTGTTTTTT
CASSVGPRNEKLFF
>TRBJ2-1|.|.|TRBV19
TGTGCCAGTAGTCTCTACAATGAGCAGTTCTTC
CASSLYNEQFF
>TRBJ1-5|.|.|TRBV6-6
TGTGCCAGCAGTTATGGTGACAACCGGCGGCCCCAGCATTTT
CASSYGDNRRPQHF
>TRBJ1-3|TRBD1|.|TRBV9
TGTGCCAGCAGCGTAGAGGCAGGGGGCTCTGGAAACACCATATATTTT
CASSVEAGGSGNTIYF
>TRBJ1-1|TRBD1|.|TRBV7-2
TGTGCCAGCAGCTTAGAACTGACAGGGGGGTTTGGAACTGAAGCTTTCTTT
CASSLELTGGFGTEAFF
>TRBJ1-4|.|.|TRBV4-1
TGCGCCAGCAGCCCCTCGGGGACTAGGGCTAATGAAAAACTGTTTTTT
CASSPSGTRANEKLFF
>TRBJ2-7|.|.|TRBV6-5
TGTGCCAGCAGAAAAGACACAGGATACGAGCAGTACTTC
CASRKDTGYEQYF
>TRBJ1-1|TRBD1|few|TRBV19
TGTGCCAGTAGTATTGCCCCGGGACAGGTCATGAACACTGAAGCTTTCTTT
CASSIAPGQVMNTEAFF
>TRBJ1-1|TRBD1|.|TRBV9
TGTGCCAGCAGCGTAGCCGCGGCAGGGGGTACGCCGAACACTGAAGCTTTCTTT
CASSVAAAGGTPNTEAFF
>TRBJ2-7|TRBD2|.|TRBV29-1
TGCAGCGTTGTGGGTGGGGGGGTCCGTTACGAGCAGTACTTC
CSVVGGGVRYEQYF
>TRBJ1-6|.|.|TRBV7-9
TGTGCCAGCAGCTTAGCGCAGGGGCATAATTCACCCCTCCACTTT
CASSLAQGHNSPLHF
>TRBJ1-1|TRBD1|.|TRBV27
TGTGCCAGCAGAACACCCAGGGGGATGAACACTGAAGCTTTCTTT
CASRTPRGMNTEAFF
>TRBJ1-2|.|.|TRBV5-4
TGTGCCAGCAGCTTGGCCTCCTCCGGGACAAAGTATGGCTACACCTTC
CASSLASSGTKYGYTF
>TRBJ1-3|.|.|TRBV15
TGTGCCACCAGCAGAGATTGGTCGGGTTCTGGAAACACCATATATTTT
CATSRDWSGSGNTIYF
>TRBJ2-2|TRBD2|.|TRBV5-8
TGTGCCAGCAGCTTAGGGACTAGCGAGAACACCGGGGAGCTGTTTTTT
CASSLGTSENTGELFF
>TRBJ2-7|.|.|TRBV9
TGTGCCAGCAGCGTCGGTAGAACAGAAGCCTACGAGCAGTACTTC
CASSVGRTEAYEQYF
>TRBJ1-2|.|.|TRBV7-9
TGTGCCAGCAGCCCCCGGGCAGGGGACATCGTAGGCTACACCTTC
CASSPRAGDIVGYTF
>TRBJ2-7|TRBD2|.|TRBV7-2
TGTGCCAGCAGCAACCGGGACTACGGCTACGAGCAGTACTTC
CASSNRDYGYEQYF